A single sample is the source of the 16 T cell receptor beta chains below, sequenced in a study of graft-versus-host responses after intestinal transplantation. The table came from immunoSEQ multiplex PCR; TCRdb's copy has only in-frame clones and leaves some out. The sample includes around 6,000 clones, 20% to 25% of them seen just once. The material was alloreactive CD4+ T cells from a mixed lymphocyte reaction culture, obtained before transplantation. As for subset: CFSE-low proliferating T cells sorted from roughly six-day pre-transplant mixed lymphocyte reaction (GvH or HvG direction). Receptors were obtained from a human patient who was an organ donor for intestinal transplantation.

This clone was observed a handful of times. A read error may produce the germline difference seen at one junction end. The chain has TRBV7-2 and TRBJ1-5; D not certain. CDR3 length: 14 amino acids. Germline lookup yields CDR1 SGHTA and CDR2 FQGNSA. CDR3 DNA: TGCGCCAGCAGCCAAGCTAATACCCCACAGCCCCAGCATTTT. Translated: CASSQANTPQPQHF.

The chain uses TRBV6-8 and TRBJ1-2; D remains unclear. The CDR3 totals 12 residues. Trimming removed 4 bases from V and 8 bases from J, with 11 bases in between. Germline loops: CDR1 MNHGY, CDR2 SAAAGT. DNA of the CDR3: TGTGCCAGCAGTTCCCTGATAGGCGGCTACACCTTC. It encodes CASSSLIGGYTF.

The chain recombines TRBV7-9 with TRBJ2-2; 7 bases fit TRBD2. V shed 5 bases, J shed 4 bases, and the junction held 13 bases outside the gene matches. This CDR3 spans 17 amino acids. Germline V CDR1 and CDR2: SEHNR, FQNEAQ (reference sequence). CDR3 sequence (DNA): TGTGCCAGCAGCGCTTTAACCGGGACTACCCGCACCGGGGAGCTGTTTTTT. It is translated as CASSALTGTTRTGELFF.

This chain connects TRBV7-4 to TRBJ2-1; D may be TRBD2 (6 bases). From germline, CDR1 is SGHVT and CDR2 SQSDAQ. This CDR3 comprises 14 residues. V lost 1 base to trimming and J lost 4 bases, with 8 bases between them. This chain's CDR3 is CASSLGGKYNEQFF. The CDR3 coding sequence is TGTGCCAGCAGCTTAGGCGGGAAGTACAATGAGCAGTTCTTC.

This clone was detected only a few times. This rearrangement joins TRBV6-5 to TRBJ1-2; weak D call: TRBD1 (5 bases). CDR1 is MNHEY, CDR2 SVGAGI, per germline. Trimming left V 7 bases short and J 6 bases short, with 21 bases between. This CDR3 has 15 amino acids. For the CDR3, the DNA is TGTGCCAGCAACCCCACAGGAGGGGCGCGAGATGGCTACACCTTC. Translating gives CASNPTGGARDGYTF.

By its share, this clone is hyperexpanded. CDR3 coding DNA: TGTGCCAGCTCACCACGTCAGGGTGGTATTCGCGAGCAGTACTTC. It translates to CASSPRQGGIREQYF. V usage is TRBV18 and J usage is TRBJ2-7, with D tentatively TRBD1 (5 bases). This CDR3 spans 15 amino acids. Germline loops: CDR1 KGHSH, CDR2 LQKENI. V was clipped by 1 base and J by 6 bases, with 16 bases between them.

CDR3: CASSSRLRMETQYF. CDR3 DNA sequence: TGTGCCAGCAGTTCTAGACTGAGAATGGAGACCCAGTACTTC. The chain combines TRBV7-9 with TRBJ2-5; D remains unclear. Germline values: CDR1 SEHNR, CDR2 FQNEAQ (reference sequence). The CDR3 runs 14 residues. With 6 bases removed from V and 5 bases from J, the gap between germline ends came to 16 bases. Filled out from reference TRBV7-9 and TRBJ2-5, the complete variable domain reads DTGVSQNPRHKITKRGQNVTFRCDPISEHNRLYWYRQTLGQGPEFLTYFQNEAQLEKSRLLSDRFSAERPKGSFSTLEIQRTEQGDSAMYLCASSSRLRMETQYFGPGTRLLVL.

This clone was counted only a few times. This chain uses TRBV6-6 with TRBJ1-6; D is ambiguous. This CDR3 is 12 amino acids long. Germline values: CDR1 MNHNY, CDR2 SVGAGI (reference sequence). The V gene lost 4 bases and the J gene lost 9 bases, with 7 bases spanning the gap. CDR3 bases: TGTGCCAGCAGTTTTAAGCGTTCACCCCTCCACTTT. This translates into CASSFKRSPLHF.

By share, this clone ranks as medium-sized. V and J are TRBV19 and TRBJ1-5; D unresolved. Per germline, CDR1 LNHDA and CDR2 SQIVND (reference sequence). Deletions cut 5 bases from V and 5 bases from J, with 13 bases between. The CDR3 is made up of 14 amino acids. CDR3 bases: TGTGCCAGTAGTCCAAACTCTGGCTATCAGCCCCAGCATTTT. It encodes CASSPNSGYQPQHF.

This clone appeared once. Relative to the germline gene, one junction end is altered; a read error may explain this. DNA for the CDR3: TGTGCCAGCAGCTTGCCGGGTCCCGACATTCAGTACTTC. Its protein product is CASSLPGPDIQYF. This chain uses TRBV5-3 with TRBJ2-4; D is undetermined. TRBV5-3 qualifies as an ORF whose function is uncertain. This CDR3 contains 13 residues.

Relative to its sample, this clone is medium-sized. The chain employs TRBV18 and TRBJ1-4, with 9 bases fitting TRBD1. The CDR3 runs to 16 residues. With 4 bases clipped from V and 6 bases from J, the junction kept 9 bases outside the gene matches. Germline CDR1 KGHSH, CDR2 LQKENI. The CDR3 bases are TGTGCCAGCTCACTTATCCCGGGACAGGGCGATGAAAAACTGTTTTTT. It codes for CASSLIPGQGDEKLFF.

The sample holds a few counts of this clone. The V call is TRBV7-2, the J call TRBJ2-7; 7 nucleotides agree with TRBD1. There are 14 residues in the CDR3. Germline V CDR1 and CDR2: SGHTA, FQGNSA. V trimming: 5 bases; J trimming: 2 bases; junction bases outside the gene matches: 6. The CDR3: CASSRDRATYEQYF. CDR3 in DNA: TGTGCCAGCAGCCGCGACAGGGCCACCTACGAGCAGTACTTC.

This clone was counted a few times. V and J are TRBV7-2 and TRBJ2-1, with D possibly TRBD2 on 7 matching bases. V was cut by 5 bases and J by 2 bases, with 13 bases left in between. Per the germline V gene, CDR1 is SGHTA and CDR2 is FQGNSA. The CDR3 runs to 15 residues. The CDR3 sequence is CASSLLRGPYNEQFF. The DNA for the CDR3 is TGTGCCAGCAGCCTTCTGCGGGGGCCCTACAATGAGCAGTTCTTC.

This clone was seen only a few times. The chain joins TRBV4-1 to TRBJ2-1, with D possibly being TRBD1 or TRBD2 (6 bases each). The CDR3 covers 17 residues. The V gene lost 2 bases and the J gene lost 0 bases, with 14 bases spanning the gap. CDR1 and CDR2 (germline): MGHRA, YSYEKL. CDR3 loop: CASSQTPTGASYNEQFF. CDR3 DNA: TGCGCCAGCAGCCAAACACCGACGGGGGCCTCCTACAATGAGCAGTTCTTC.

The chain combines TRBV28 with TRBJ1-2, with D perhaps matching TRBD1 (5 bases). This CDR3 spans 17 amino acids. Germline loops: CDR1 MDHEN, CDR2 SYDVKM. The V and J ends lost 4 bases and 2 bases respectively, with 20 bases between them. The CDR3 DNA is TGTGCCAGCAGTTACAGCCCGTCGGGGGTGGGGAACTATGGCTACACCTTC. Its translation: CASSYSPSGVGNYGYTF.

About this clone itself: The junction differs from germline at one of its ends, possibly a read error. The chain links TRBV5-3 to TRBJ2-3; unclear D gene. TRBV5-3 is classed as an ORF, of uncertain function. This CDR3 region has 13 residues. The CDR3 bases are TGTGCCAGCAGCTACCGTATCACAGATACGCAGTATTTT. Protein sequence: CASSYRITDTQYF.